This T cell receptor (beta chain) was retrieved from a study of blood T cells in healthy people across ages. This CDR3 is 15 amino acids long. Germline V gene sequence: CDR1 SGHNT, CDR2 YYREEE (reference sequence). The V gene lost 4 bases and the J gene lost 1 base, with 13 bases spanning the gap. The study's findings and limits: The unknown donor CMV status may have confounded expanded clonotype changes. Diversity was higher, and naive CD4+ cells more numerous, in long-lived donors than in aged donors.

This clonotype was picked up a small number of times. Its antigen is unidentified. Using a J-beta primer mix together with a sample-barcoded 5' primer, a second PCR was run for roughly 7 to 12 cycles. Each CDR3 protein gets one entry after TCRdb re-called the 5' RACE reads with MiXCR. The table has more than 1.4 million distinct CDR3 sequences, around 39% seen once. This clonotype originated in a woman younger than 35 in good health. Sequenced sample: blood. This sequence joins TRBV5-4 and TRBJ2-3; weak D call: TRBD2 (5 bases). CDR3 nucleotides: TGTGCCAGCAGCGAACCGTTCGGGGGCACAGATACGCAGTATTTT. Its protein product is CASSEPFGGTDTQYF. Combining the CDR3 with reference TRBV5-4 and TRBJ2-3 gives the whole variable domain ETGVTQSPTHLIKTRGQQVTLRCSSQSGHNTVSWYQQALGQGPQFIFQYYREEENGRGNFPPRFSGLQFPNYSSELNVNALELDDSALYLCASSEPFGGTDTQYFGPGTRLTVL.